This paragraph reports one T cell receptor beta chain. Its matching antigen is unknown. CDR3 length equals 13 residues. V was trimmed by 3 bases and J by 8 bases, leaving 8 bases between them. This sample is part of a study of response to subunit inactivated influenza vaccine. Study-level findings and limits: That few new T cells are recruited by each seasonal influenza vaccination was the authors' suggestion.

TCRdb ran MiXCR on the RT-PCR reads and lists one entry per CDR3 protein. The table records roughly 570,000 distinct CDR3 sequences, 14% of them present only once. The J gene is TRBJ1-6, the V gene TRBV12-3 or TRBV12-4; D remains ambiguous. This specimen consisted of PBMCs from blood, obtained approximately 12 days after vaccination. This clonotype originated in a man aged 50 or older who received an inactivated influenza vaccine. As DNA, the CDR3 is TGTGCCAGCAGTTTTGGTGGGGATTCACCCCTCCACTTT. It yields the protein CASSFGGDSPLHF.